This T cell receptor (beta chain) was recovered during a study of cytomegalovirus exposure and HLA in healthy donors. PCR was performed using 60 Vbeta and 13 Jbeta primers. TCRdb's table, derived via immunoSEQ multiplex PCR, lists solely in-frame clones and lacks some. The table lists over 150,000 clones, more than 70% of them singletons, with 5.6% in the top ten. With respect to this clone: The target antigen is unknown.

Findings and caveats of the study: Three CMV-associated chains proved CMV antigen-specific in vitro.

This TCR came from a middle-aged woman in good health and CMV-seropositive. The source material was PBMCs.

This CDR3 is CASSNLGTSGSGYNEQFF. The CDR3 DNA follows: TGTGCCAGCTCAAACCTTGGGACTAGCGGGAGTGGGTACAATGAGCAGTTCTTC. The rearrangement joins TRBV6-4 to TRBJ2-1; TRBD2 aligns across 14 bases. The CDR3 runs 18 residues. V dropped 8 bases and J dropped 4; count of bases not matched to a gene: 13. Germline CDR1 is MRHNA and CDR2 is SNTAGT.